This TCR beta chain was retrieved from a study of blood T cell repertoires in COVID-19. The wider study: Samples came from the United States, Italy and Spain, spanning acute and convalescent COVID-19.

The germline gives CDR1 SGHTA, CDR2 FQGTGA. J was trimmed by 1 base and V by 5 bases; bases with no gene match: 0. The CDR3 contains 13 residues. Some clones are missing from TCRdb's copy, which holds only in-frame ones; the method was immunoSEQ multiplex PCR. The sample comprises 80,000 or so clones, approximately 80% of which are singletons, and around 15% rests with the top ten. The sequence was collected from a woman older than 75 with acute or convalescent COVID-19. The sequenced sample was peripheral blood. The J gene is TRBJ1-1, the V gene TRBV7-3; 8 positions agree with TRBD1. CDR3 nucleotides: TGTGCCAGCAGCGGACAGGGGAACACTGAAGCTTTCTTT. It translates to CASSGQGNTEAFF.